This TCR beta chain emerged from a study of shared clonotypes between healthy human individuals. Study overall: A couple of women and a few men aged 18 to 49 made up the donors.

The germline CDR1 and CDR2 sequences are MDHEN and SYDVKM. Trimming removed 7 bases from V and 0 bases from J, with 16 bases in between. The length of the CDR3 is 16 residues. Assay execution took place at the deep level. Each PCR replicate run on unsorted PBMC took in 250 to 300 ng DNA, tens of thousands of T cell genomes. TCRdb keeps only in-frame clones here, not all; method: immunoSEQ multiplex PCR. The sample includes some 530,000 clones, roughly 80% of them seen just once. Material for sequencing was PBMCs. The chain has TRBV28 and TRBJ1-3, with a possible D match to TRBD1 (6 bases). The clonotype was recovered from a woman between 40 and 50 years old in good health. Some clones in this sample may be carry-over from other donors' samples. CDR3 amino acids: CASKGPSGHSGNTIYF. Written as DNA, the CDR3 is TGTGCCAGCAAAGGACCTTCGGGACACTCTGGAAACACCATATATTTT.